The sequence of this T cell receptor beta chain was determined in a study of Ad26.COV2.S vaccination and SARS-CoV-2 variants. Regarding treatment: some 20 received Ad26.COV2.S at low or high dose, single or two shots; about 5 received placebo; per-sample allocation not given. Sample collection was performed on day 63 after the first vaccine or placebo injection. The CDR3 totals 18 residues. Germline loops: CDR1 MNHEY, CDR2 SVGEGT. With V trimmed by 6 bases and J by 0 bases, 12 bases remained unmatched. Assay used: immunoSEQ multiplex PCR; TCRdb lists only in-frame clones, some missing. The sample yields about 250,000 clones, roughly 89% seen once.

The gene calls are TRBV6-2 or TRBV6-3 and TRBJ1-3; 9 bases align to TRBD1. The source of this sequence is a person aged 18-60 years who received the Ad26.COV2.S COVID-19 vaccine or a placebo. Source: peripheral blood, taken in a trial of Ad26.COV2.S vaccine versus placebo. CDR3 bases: TGTGCCAGCAGCCCCGGGACAGGGAGGACACTCTCTGGAAACACCATATATTTT. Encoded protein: CASSPGTGRTLSGNTIYF.